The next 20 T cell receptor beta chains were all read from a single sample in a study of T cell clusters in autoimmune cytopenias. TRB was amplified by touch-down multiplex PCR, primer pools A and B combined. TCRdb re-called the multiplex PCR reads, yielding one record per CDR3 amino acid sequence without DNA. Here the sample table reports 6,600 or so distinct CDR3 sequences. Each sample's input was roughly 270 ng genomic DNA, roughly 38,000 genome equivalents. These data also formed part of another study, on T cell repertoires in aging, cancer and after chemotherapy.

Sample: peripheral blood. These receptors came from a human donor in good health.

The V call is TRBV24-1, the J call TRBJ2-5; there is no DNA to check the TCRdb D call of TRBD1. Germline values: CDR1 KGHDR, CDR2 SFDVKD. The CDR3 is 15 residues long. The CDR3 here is CATSDPGTEQETQYF.

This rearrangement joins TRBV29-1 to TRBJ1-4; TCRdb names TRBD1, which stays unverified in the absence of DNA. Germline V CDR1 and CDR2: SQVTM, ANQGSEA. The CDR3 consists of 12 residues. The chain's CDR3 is CSVEGTAEKLFF.

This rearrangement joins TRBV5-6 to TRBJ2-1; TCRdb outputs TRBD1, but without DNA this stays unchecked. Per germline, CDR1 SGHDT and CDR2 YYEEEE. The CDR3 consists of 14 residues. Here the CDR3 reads CASSPTGRYNEQFF.

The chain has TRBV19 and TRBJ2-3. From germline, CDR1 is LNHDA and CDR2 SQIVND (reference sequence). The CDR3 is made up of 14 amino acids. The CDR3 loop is CASSIRWSTDTQYF.

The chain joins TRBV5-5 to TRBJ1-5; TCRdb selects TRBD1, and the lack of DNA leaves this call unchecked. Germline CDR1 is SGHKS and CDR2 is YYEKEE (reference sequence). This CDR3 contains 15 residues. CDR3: CASTVPGGLNQPQHF.

CDR3 sequence: CASSPWGSRDTQYF. The chain couples TRBV5-5 to TRBJ2-3; TCRdb's D gene call, TRBD1, goes unchecked for lack of DNA. Germline loops: CDR1 SGHKS, CDR2 YYEKEE (reference sequence). The CDR3 consists of 14 residues. The full variable domain, its missing parts supplied by reference TRBV5-5 and TRBJ2-3, is DAGVTQSPTHLIKTRGQQVTLRCSPISGHKSVSWYQQVLGQGPQFIFQYYEKEERGRGNFPDRFSARQFPNYSSELNVNALLLGDSALYLCASSPWGSRDTQYFGPGTRLTVL.

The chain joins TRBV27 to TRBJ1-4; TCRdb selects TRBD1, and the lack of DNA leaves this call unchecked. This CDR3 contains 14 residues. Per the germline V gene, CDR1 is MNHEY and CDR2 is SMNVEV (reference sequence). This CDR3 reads CASSFQARQIELFF.

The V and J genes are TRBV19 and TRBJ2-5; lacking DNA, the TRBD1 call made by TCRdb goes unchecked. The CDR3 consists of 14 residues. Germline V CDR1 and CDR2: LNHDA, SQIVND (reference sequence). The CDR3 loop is CASEDTGTGETQYF.

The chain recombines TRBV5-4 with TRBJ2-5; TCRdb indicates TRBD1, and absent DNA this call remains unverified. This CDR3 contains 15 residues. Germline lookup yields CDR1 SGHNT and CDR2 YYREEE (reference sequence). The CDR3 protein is CASSLRTGGGETQYF.

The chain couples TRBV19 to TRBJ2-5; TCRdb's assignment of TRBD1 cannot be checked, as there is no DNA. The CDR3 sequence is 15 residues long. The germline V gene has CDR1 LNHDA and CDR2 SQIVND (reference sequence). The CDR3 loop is CASSIVGTAQETQYF.

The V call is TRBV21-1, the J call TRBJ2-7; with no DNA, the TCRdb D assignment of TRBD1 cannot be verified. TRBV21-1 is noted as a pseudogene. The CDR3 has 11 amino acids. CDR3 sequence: CASSKRQGAVF.

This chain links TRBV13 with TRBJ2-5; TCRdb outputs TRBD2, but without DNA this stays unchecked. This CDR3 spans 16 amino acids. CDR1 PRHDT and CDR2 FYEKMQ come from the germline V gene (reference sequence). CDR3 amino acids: CASSPYSSGGAETQYF.

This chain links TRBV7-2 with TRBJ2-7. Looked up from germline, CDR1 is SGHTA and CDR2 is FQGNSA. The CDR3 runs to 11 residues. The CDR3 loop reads CASSLTDEQYF.

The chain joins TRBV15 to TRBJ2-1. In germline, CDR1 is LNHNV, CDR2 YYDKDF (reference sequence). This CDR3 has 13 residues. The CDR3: CATSRGLYNEQFF.

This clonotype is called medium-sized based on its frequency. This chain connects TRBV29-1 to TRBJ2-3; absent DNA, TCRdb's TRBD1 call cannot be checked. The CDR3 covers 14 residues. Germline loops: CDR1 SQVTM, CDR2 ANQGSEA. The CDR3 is CSVEESQGPDTQYF.

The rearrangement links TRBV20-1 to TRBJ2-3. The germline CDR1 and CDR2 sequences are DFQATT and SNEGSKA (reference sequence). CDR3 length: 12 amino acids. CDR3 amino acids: CSDRPSTDTQYF.

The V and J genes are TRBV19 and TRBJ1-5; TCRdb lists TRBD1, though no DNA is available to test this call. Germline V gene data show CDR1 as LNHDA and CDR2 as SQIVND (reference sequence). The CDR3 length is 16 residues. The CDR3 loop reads CASSGRGQGMLGPQHF.

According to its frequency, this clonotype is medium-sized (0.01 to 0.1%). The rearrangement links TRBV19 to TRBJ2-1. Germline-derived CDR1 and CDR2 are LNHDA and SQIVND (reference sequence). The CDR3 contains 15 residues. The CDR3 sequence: CASMVTGIGHDEQFF.

This chain's CDR3 is CASSIVTAGLGETQYF. The chain employs TRBV19 and TRBJ2-5; lacking DNA, the TRBD2 call made by TCRdb goes unchecked. Germline values: CDR1 LNHDA, CDR2 SQIVND (reference sequence). This CDR3 has 16 amino acids.

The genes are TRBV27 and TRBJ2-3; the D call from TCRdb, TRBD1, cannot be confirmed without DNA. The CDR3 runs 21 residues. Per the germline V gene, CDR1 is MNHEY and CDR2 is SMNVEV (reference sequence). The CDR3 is CASSLSAPGLWDAASTDTQYF.